Detailed here is one T cell receptor (beta chain). Its antigen remains unknown. Primers included in the PCR were 60 Vbeta and 13 Jbeta primers. Using immunoSEQ multiplex PCR, the repertoire was profiled, and TCRdb retains in-frame clones only, with some absent. The table includes some 150,000 clones, about 88% detected once. This record belongs to a study of cytomegalovirus exposure and HLA in healthy donors. Everyone who donated was a healthy bone marrow donor. Notes on the study in general: A few CMV-associated chains proved CMV antigen-specific in vitro.

The TCR sequence derives from a woman under 30 in good health and CMV-seronegative. Sequenced input: PBMCs.

CDR3 nucleotide sequence: TGTGCCAGCTCACCTCTCCCGATATCCAGGACTACTTTCACAGATACGCAGTATTTT. It codes for CASSPLPISRTTFTDTQYF. The genes are TRBV18 and TRBJ2-3, with D possibly matching TRBD2 (6 bases). V lost 3 bases and J 2 bases, leaving 24 bases between the germline ends. This CDR3 comprises 19 residues. CDR1 is KGHSH and CDR2 is LQKENI in the germline V gene.